This is a list of T cell receptor beta chains from one sample in a study of cytomegalovirus exposure and HLA in healthy donors. Using immunoSEQ multiplex PCR, the repertoire was profiled, and TCRdb retains in-frame clones only, with some absent. The sample holds fewer than 150,000 clones, around 77% seen once. Sequencing input: PBMCs. The receptors here all came from a woman between 45 and 65 years old in good health and CMV-seronegative. Each CDR3 is given with its conserved first and last residue. Each record gives: D gene, J gene, V gene, CDR3 length, clone size, CDR3 DNA, CDR3 protein. A D gene is named only where the DNA matches it firmly. The size entry is marked missing in some rows and otherwise reads once, few, many or a size class.

TRBD1	TRBJ1-4	TRBV2	14	few	TGTGCCTCAGAAGGCGGGACAGGGGATGAAAAACTGTTTTTT	CASEGGTGDEKLFF
.	TRBJ1-2	TRBV6-1	12	.	TGTGCCAGCAGTGAACCAGGGTATGGCTACACCTTC	CASSEPGYGYTF
TRBD2	TRBJ2-3	TRBV2	14	.	TGTGCCAGCAGGCCGGGACTAGAAACAGATACGCAGTATTTT	CASRPGLETDTQYF
TRBD1	TRBJ1-1	TRBV29-1	14	few	TGCAGCGTTGCGAAACAGGGGTTAATAACTGAAGCTTTCTTT	CSVAKQGLITEAFF
TRBD1	TRBJ1-2	TRBV4-2	17	.	TGTGCCAGCAGCCAAGAGGCCAGGGGGGCCATGAGCTATGGCTACACCTTC	CASSQEARGAMSYGYTF
TRBD2	TRBJ2-5	TRBV30	14	.	TGTGCCTGGAGCCCTGCCGGGAGGCGGGAGACCCAGTACTTC	CAWSPAGRRETQYF
.	TRBJ1-3	TRBV10-3	16	.	TGTGCCATCAGTGAGTCGAGAGGGGGCTCTGGAAACACCATATATTTT	CAISESRGGSGNTIYF
TRBD2	TRBJ2-1	TRBV5-1	17	.	TGCGCCAGCAGCCCTAGCGGGGGGCTCACCTCCTACAATGAGCAGTTCTTC	CASSPSGGLTSYNEQFF
.	TRBJ2-7	TRBV15	14	.	TGTGCCACCAGCAGGGAAACGACAGTATCGGAGCAGTACTTC	CATSRETTVSEQYF
.	TRBJ1-1	TRBV5-1	14	.	TGCGCCAGCAGCCTTTCGACAGCTAACACTGAAGCTTTCTTT	CASSLSTANTEAFF
.	TRBJ1-1	TRBV6-1	13	.	TGTGCCAGCACCCCGACAGTGAACACTGAAGCTTTCTTT	CASTPTVNTEAFF
.	TRBJ1-3	TRBV7-2	15	.	TGTGCCAGCAGCCGTGACAGGTCCTCTGGAAACACCATATATTTT	CASSRDRSSGNTIYF
.	TRBJ1-5	TRBV6-4	11	.	TGTGCCAGCAGGGCCGAACAGCCCCAGCATTTT	CASRAEQPQHF
.	TRBJ1-5	TRBV19	14	.	TGTGCCAGTAAGACATCTTATAGCAATCAGCCCCAGCATTTT	CASKTSYSNQPQHF
.	TRBJ2-7	TRBV10-1	14	.	TGCGCCAGCAGTGAGTTGGGGGGACCCTACGAGCAGTACTTC	CASSELGGPYEQYF
.	TRBJ2-1	TRBV7-6	17	.	TGTGCCAGCAGCTTATGGGGGAGTCAGGAGGGCTACAATGAGCAGTTCTTC	CASSLWGSQEGYNEQFF
TRBD1	TRBJ1-2	TRBV19	12	.	TGTGCCAGTAGTTGGGGACAGGGCGGCTACACCTTC	CASSWGQGGYTF
.	TRBJ1-5	TRBV6-1	13	.	TGTGCCAGCAGTGAAGCGCCGGTCCTGCCCCAGCATTTT	CASSEAPVLPQHF
.	TRBJ2-7	TRBV4-3	18	.	TGCGCCAGCAGCCACGATATAACCCGACGGGACACCTCCTACGAGCAGTACTTC	CASSHDITRRDTSYEQYF
TRBD2	TRBJ2-2	TRBV7-8	17	.	TGTGCCAGCAGCCCGATAGCGGGGGGGATGAACACCGGGGAGCTGTTTTTT	CASSPIAGGMNTGELFF
.	TRBJ2-5	TRBV7-8	13	once	TGTGCCAGCAGCTTTCCGGGGAGAGAGACCCAGTACTTC	CASSFPGRETQYF
.	TRBJ2-7	TRBV30	15	.	TGTGCCTGGAATGTCGTAGCAGGGGTCTCCTACGAGCAGTACTTC	CAWNVVAGVSYEQYF
.	TRBJ2-5	TRBV29-1	12	.	TGCAGCGTCCCCCTTCTAGCGGAGACCCAGTACTTC	CSVPLLAETQYF
.	TRBJ2-3	TRBV5-1	14	.	TGCGCCAGCAGCTTGGAGGACTCAACAGATACGCAGTATTTT	CASSLEDSTDTQYF
TRBD1	TRBJ1-1	TRBV27	15	.	TGTGCCAGCAAGTTCCAGGGGGCTTTGAACACTGAAGCTTTCTTT	CASKFQGALNTEAFF